The present entry profiles one T cell receptor (beta chain) with its context. The V gene's germline CDR1 is SEHNR and CDR2 FQNEAQ (reference sequence). The V segment lost 1 base and the J segment 6 bases; nucleotides outside the gene matches: 5. The CDR3 has 16 amino acids. This specimen comes from a study of blood T cell repertoires in COVID-19. Profiling relied on immunoSEQ multiplex PCR, and the TCRdb table lists in-frame clones only, not all of them. This sample has around 220,000 clones; roughly 76% occur once, and the top ten carry roughly 5%. The source is a human donor in a cohort sampled during active COVID-19. Sequenced material: peripheral blood. The V and J genes are TRBV7-9 and TRBJ1-6; 8 bases fit TRBD1. The CDR3 region is CASSLVGQGANSPLHF. The DNA for the CDR3 is TGTGCCAGCAGCTTAGTAGGCCAGGGGGCTAATTCACCCCTCCACTTT.